These 3 T cell receptor beta chains share one sample of origin, sequenced in a study of vaccination effects on CD4 cells after COVID-19. Using viral peptide pools, the ViraFEST assay grew out antigen-specific CD4+ T cells prior to sequencing. Subsequent to roughly 10 days of culture, CD4+ T cells were isolated. Every participant took two doses of the BNT162b2 or mRNA-1273 vaccine. Their antigens remain unidentified. Produced via immunoSEQ multiplex PCR; TCRdb's table is partial and in-frame only. Among 20,000 to 30,000 clones listed, about 75% were seen once. The sequencing used CD4+ T cells from PBMCs cultured with SARS-CoV-2 spike peptides, collected after COVID-19 vaccination. The receptors stem from a human donor who received a COVID-19 vaccine. Some clones in this sample may be carry-over from other donors' samples.

The chain combines TRBV5-1 with TRBJ2-3; D possibly corresponds to TRBD2 (6 bases). V lost 1 base to trimming and J lost 1 base, with 16 bases between them. Germline V CDR1 and CDR2: SGHRS, YFSETQ. The CDR3 is 17 amino acids. The CDR3 loop is CASSLPSTSGGTDTQYF. DNA of the CDR3: TGCGCCAGCAGCTTGCCATCGACTAGTGGTGGCACAGATACGCAGTATTTT. The entire variable domain, with the rest obtained from reference TRBV5-1 and TRBJ2-3, is as follows: KAGVTQTPRYLIKTRGQQVTLSCSPISGHRSVSWYQQTPGQGLQFLFEYFSETQRNKGNFPGRFSGRQFSNSRSEMNVSTLELGDSALYLCASSLPSTSGGTDTQYFGPGTRLTVL.

This clone was detected once. V usage is TRBV7-2 and J usage is TRBJ2-1; D is undetermined. Germline V gives CDR1 SGHTA, CDR2 FQGNSA. The CDR3 has 11 amino acids. V lost 2 bases and J lost 11, with 7 bases in between. CDR3 nucleotide sequence: TGTGCCAGCAGCTTATCAGTTCAGCAGTTCTTC. As protein: CASSLSVQQFF. Variable domain in full (rest from reference TRBV7-2 and TRBJ2-1): GAGVSQSPSNKVTEKGKDVELRCDPISGHTALYWYRQSLGQGLEFLIYFQGNSAPDKSGLPSDRFSAERTGGSVSTLTIQRTQQEDSAVYLCASSLSVQQFFGPGTRLTVL.

The rearrangement joins TRBV19 to TRBJ2-6; no reliable D call. Trimming stripped 7 bases from V and 0 bases from J, with 10 bases between. The CDR3 runs to 15 residues. In germline, CDR1 is LNHDA, CDR2 SQIVND (reference sequence). The DNA for the CDR3 is TGTGCCAGTACGGACGGCAGCTCTGGGGCCAACGTCCTGACTTTC. Its translation: CASTDGSSGANVLTF.